Reported below is one T cell receptor beta chain. Its antigen is unknown. Base qualities are not recorded, but no much larger clone differs from it by a single base. Library creation used the immunoSEQ multiplex PCR assay. Imported from immuneACCESS, the table was reduced by TCRdb to in-frame sequences with V and J called. These copies leave out some clones; in studies compared against another copy, an unresolved V gene accounts for under half, and the cause of the remainder is not known. Counted in this sample were roughly 80,000 clones; about 91% of them appeared once. The ten largest clones represent approximately 0.41% of the sample. The data were taken from a study of technical replicates of blood from a handful of donors (dated by TCRdb to between 2016 and 2019). The V end gives up 7 bases and the J end 9 bases, leaving 14 bases in the junction not matched to a gene. As encoded in the germline V gene, CDR1 is SGDLS while CDR2 is YYNGEE. Counted from cysteine to phenylalanine, this CDR3 has 16 amino acids. Of all the DNA, just the CDR3 is kept, 48 bases in frame from base 1.

The V gene is TRBV9 and the J gene is TRBJ2-3; 13 central nucleotides agree with TRBD2. The clonotype comes from a human donor in good health. The specimen sequenced was T cells isolated from PBMCs. CDR3 reads: CASGDDLTSGRSTQYF. Here is the DNA: TGTGCCAGCGGGGATGACCTGACTAGCGGGAGGTCGACGCAGTATTTT.